This is a list of T cell receptor beta chains from one sample in a study of graft-versus-host responses after intestinal transplantation. Sequencing was performed with immunoSEQ multiplex PCR; in TCRdb, only in-frame clones are kept and a portion is missing. This table has tens of thousands of clones, about 90% appearing once. The sample in question was PBMCs, obtained 26 days after transplant. The receptor set was obtained from a human patient who received an intestinal transplant, so some T cells may come from the graft donor. The CDR3 runs from the conserved cysteine through the conserved F or W. A D gene is named only where the DNA matches it firmly. Some rows have no size entry. The others give once, few or many, or a class for an expanded clone.

TRBD2 | NA | TRBJ2-1 | TRBV4-3 | CASSQDSGGDSSSYNEQFF | TGCGCCAGCAGCCAAGATTCGGGGGGGGATTCAAGCTCCTACAATGAGCAGTTCTTC
TRBD1 | NA | TRBJ1-5 | TRBV27 | CASSLQGPQPQHF | TGTGCCAGCAGTCTACAGGGGCCTCAGCCCCAGCATTTT
TRBD1 | NA | TRBJ2-7 | TRBV27 | CASSYVRGSSYEQYF | TGTGCCAGCAGTTACGTCAGGGGGTCCTCCTACGAGCAGTACTTC
NA | NA | TRBJ2-7 | TRBV19 | CASSPTPTGAYEQYF | TGTGCCAGTAGCCCTACCCCAACAGGCGCCTACGAGCAGTACTTC
NA | NA | TRBJ2-7 | TRBV10-2 | CASSESIGQYEQYF | TGCGCCAGCAGTGAGTCGATAGGACAATACGAGCAGTACTTC
NA | once | TRBJ2-5 | TRBV5-4 | CASSPQRTKETQYF | TGTGCCAGCAGCCCCCAGCGGACTAAAGAGACCCAGTACTTC
TRBD1 | NA | TRBJ1-2 | TRBV4-2 | CASSQEIGTGFNYGYTF | TGTGCCAGCAGCCAAGAAATAGGGACAGGGTTCAACTATGGCTACACCTTC
NA | NA | TRBJ1-4 | TRBV7-2 | CASSGEKLFF | TGTGCCAGCAGCGGCGAAAAACTGTTTTTT
TRBD1 | NA | TRBJ1-3 | TRBV2 | CASSDGRDRTSGNTIYF | TGTGCCAGCAGTGATGGACGGGACAGAACCTCTGGAAACACCATATATTTT
TRBD1 | NA | TRBJ1-2 | TRBV7-9 | CASSLRTGDGYTF | TGTGCCAGCAGCTTGCGGACAGGGGATGGCTACACCTTC
NA | NA | TRBJ2-2 | TRBV7-8 | CASSPGVGVNTGELFF | TGTGCCAGCAGCCCCGGGGTTGGGGTAAACACCGGGGAGCTGTTTTTT
NA | few | TRBJ1-4 | TRBV7-9 | CASSPTDATNEKLFF | TGTGCCAGCAGCCCTACAGACGCAACTAATGAAAAACTGTTTTTT
TRBD1 | NA | TRBJ1-2 | TRBV19 | CASSTGGVNYGYTF | TGTGCCAGTAGTACAGGGGGCGTCAACTATGGCTACACCTTC
TRBD2 | NA | TRBJ2-3 | TRBV6-4 | CATSGFLSGVRDTQYF | TGTGCCACCTCTGGTTTTCTTAGCGGGGTCAGAGATACGCAGTATTTT
TRBD1 | NA | TRBJ2-1 | TRBV7-9 | CASSLTSMGQGEGEQFF | TGTGCCAGCAGCTTAACGTCTATGGGACAGGGGGAGGGTGAGCAGTTCTTC
TRBD2 | NA | TRBJ2-1 | TRBV27 | CASRWTSGGATHNEQFF | TGTGCCAGCAGATGGACTAGCGGGGGGGCAACGCACAATGAGCAGTTCTTC
TRBD2 | NA | TRBJ2-1 | TRBV28 | CASSLYAGGSNEQFF | TGTGCCAGCAGTTTGTATGCGGGAGGGTCAAATGAGCAGTTCTTC
NA | NA | TRBJ1-5 | TRBV29-1 | CSVETGNSNQPQHF | TGCAGCGTTGAAACCGGGAACTCGAATCAGCCCCAGCATTTT
NA | NA | TRBJ1-1 | TRBV11-3 | CASSLGQGNTEAFF | TGTGCCAGCAGCTTGGGACAAGGGAATACTGAAGCTTTCTTT
TRBD1 | NA | TRBJ1-2 | TRBV5-8 | CARGDRYYGYTF | TGTGCCCGTGGGGACAGATACTATGGCTACACCTTC
NA | NA | TRBJ2-1 | TRBV6-6 | CASRGAMNNEQFF | TGTGCCAGCAGGGGCGCTATGAACAATGAGCAGTTCTTC
NA | NA | TRBJ2-7 | TRBV28 | CASTAGYEQYF | TGTGCCAGCACTGCAGGCTACGAGCAGTACTTC
NA | NA | TRBJ1-1 | TRBV7-6 | CASSLGPGMNTEAFF | TGTGCCAGCAGCTTAGGTCCAGGGATGAACACTGAAGCTTTCTTT